The 30 T cell receptor beta chains in this list originate from one sample, sequenced in a study of blood T cell repertoires in COVID-19. The method was immunoSEQ multiplex PCR; TCRdb's version includes in-frame clones alone and lacks a portion of them. The repertoire has around 140,000 clones, around 90% of them found once; the top ten carry 1.5% to 2%. The sequencing input was peripheral blood. The source of these receptors is a woman aged 45-60 years with acute or convalescent COVID-19.

The V and J genes are TRBV7-6 and TRBJ2-3; TRBD2 matches 7 bases. The CDR3 is made up of 16 amino acids. V shed 2 bases and J 1 base; nucleotides not matched to a gene: 6. Germline CDR1 and CDR2: SGHVS and FNYEAQ. The DNA for the CDR3 is TGTGCCAGCAGCTTATTAGGGAGGGTCGGCACAGATACGCAGTATTTT. As protein: CASSLLGRVGTDTQYF.

The V and J genes are TRBV12-3 or TRBV12-4 and TRBJ1-1; weak D call: TRBD1 (5 bases). With 5 bases removed from V and 4 bases from J, the gap between germline ends came to 8 bases. This CDR3 has 12 residues. The CDR3 loop reads CASSEGVTEAFF. DNA of the CDR3: TGTGCCAGCAGTGAAGGGGTCACTGAAGCTTTCTTT.

In regard to this clone: The sample contains more than one DNA sequence encoding this CDR3. The rearrangement uses TRBV5-1 and TRBJ2-1; 8 bases line up with TRBD2. Trimming removed 0 bases from V and 3 bases from J; junction bases left unmatched: 2. Germline CDR1 and CDR2: SGHRS and YFSETQ. This CDR3 region has 15 residues. CDR3 DNA sequence: TGCGCCAGCAGCTTGGAAAGCGGGAGCTACAATGAGCAGTTCTTC. Protein product: CASSLESGSYNEQFF.

J is TRBJ2-1 and V is TRBV5-1; 9 bases are shared with TRBD1. CDR3 size: 13 residues. Germline V gene data show CDR1 as SGHRS and CDR2 as YFSETQ. V trimming: 4 bases; J trimming: 9 bases; junction bases outside the gene matches: 5. The CDR3, as DNA: TGCGCCAGCAGCGGGGGACAGGGAATTGAGCAGTTCTTC. Translated: CASSGGQGIEQFF.

J is TRBJ1-1 and V is TRBV11-2; a possible D gene is TRBD1 (5 bases). The length of the CDR3 is 17 residues. Germline CDR1 reads SGHAT; CDR2 reads FQNNGV. Deletions cut 3 bases from V and 5 bases from J, with 22 bases between. The chain's CDR3 is CASSFPQGTTLGTEAFF. In nucleotides, the CDR3 is TGTGCCAGCAGCTTTCCGCAGGGCACTACCCTAGGAACTGAAGCTTTCTTT.

The genes are TRBV5-5 and TRBJ1-4; D may be TRBD1 (5 bases). Per the germline V gene, CDR1 is SGHKS and CDR2 is YYEKEE (reference sequence). V was cut by 4 bases and J by 8 bases, with 15 bases left in between. The CDR3 has 14 amino acids. The CDR3, as DNA: TGTGCCAGCAGCCCCGGAATGGGGCCGGAAAAACTGTTTTTT. As protein: CASSPGMGPEKLFF.

CDR3 DNA: TGTGCCAGGCCCCGGGACAGGCCCCACTCCTACAATGAGCAGTTCTTC. Translation gives CARPRDRPHSYNEQFF. The genes are TRBV19 and TRBJ2-1; 8 nucleotides match TRBD1. CDR1 LNHDA and CDR2 SQIVND come from the germline V gene (reference sequence). The CDR3 is made up of 16 amino acids. Germline trimming cut 9 bases from V and 0 bases from J; bases unmatched to any gene: 10.

The rearrangement links TRBV5-1 to TRBJ2-2, with 12 nucleotides matching TRBD2. The V gene's germline CDR1 is SGHRS and CDR2 YFSETQ. The CDR3 runs 15 residues. Losses at the gene ends were 5 bases for V and 5 bases for J; bases not matched to a gene: 4. The CDR3 spells CASRTGTSGTGELFF. DNA for the CDR3: TGCGCCAGCAGAACCGGGACTAGCGGGACCGGGGAGCTGTTTTTT.

The chain links TRBV27 to TRBJ1-1, with 7 positions matching TRBD1. Per the germline V gene, CDR1 is MNHEY and CDR2 is SMNVEV (reference sequence). After removal of 4 bases from V and 3 bases from J, the junction contained 5 bases not matched to a gene. The CDR3 runs to 14 residues. CDR3 residues: CASSSWTGDTEAFF. In DNA form, the CDR3 reads TGTGCCAGCAGTTCTTGGACAGGAGACACTGAAGCTTTCTTT.

The CDR3 here is CASSPADRYTEAFF. CDR3 in DNA: TGTGCCAGCAGCCCAGCCGACAGGTACACTGAAGCTTTCTTT. V and J are TRBV3-1 (or the pseudogene TRBV3-2) and TRBJ1-1; perhaps TRBD1 as D (6 bases). Germline CDR1 is LGHDT and CDR2 is YNNKEL (reference sequence). This CDR3 has 14 amino acids. The V end lost 4 bases, the J end lost 3 bases, and 12 bases lay between the germline ends.

V and J are TRBV7-9 and TRBJ1-2; D is perhaps TRBD1 (6 bases). The CDR3 spans 14 residues. Germline values: CDR1 SEHNR, CDR2 FQNEAQ (reference sequence). Deletions cut 3 bases from V and 3 bases from J, with 11 bases between. The CDR3 DNA follows: TGTGCCAGCAGCTTCTGGTCAGGGGACTATGGCTACACCTTC. Protein product: CASSFWSGDYGYTF.

The V gene is TRBV6-5, the J gene TRBJ1-1, with D uncertain. CDR3 size: 14 residues. The V and J ends lost 2 bases and 5 bases respectively, with 12 bases between them. In germline, CDR1 is MNHEY, CDR2 SVGAGI. The CDR3 DNA sequence: TGTGCCAGCAGTTACAATGGAGGAGGGACTGAAGCTTTCTTT. It encodes CASSYNGGGTEAFF.

The chain is built from TRBV5-1 and TRBJ2-2; D remains ambiguous. The germline gives CDR1 SGHRS, CDR2 YFSETQ. The CDR3 runs 14 residues. With 4 bases removed from V and 0 bases from J, the gap between germline ends came to 7 bases. The CDR3 DNA follows: TGCGCCAGCAGCGCCTACCCGAACACCGGGGAGCTGTTTTTT. This sequence encodes CASSAYPNTGELFF.

The chain carries TRBV7-9 and TRBJ1-2; perhaps TRBD1 as D (5 bases). V was clipped by 1 base and J by 4 bases, with 7 bases between them. The CDR3 extends over 13 amino acids. Germline CDR1 SEHNR, CDR2 FQNEAQ (reference sequence). CDR3 nucleotides: TGTGCCAGCAGCTTAGAAGACAGCTATGGCTACACCTTC. Residues: CASSLEDSYGYTF.

This CDR3 reads CAISLQGAHGYTF. The CDR3 DNA reads as TGTGCCATCAGTCTACAGGGGGCGCATGGCTACACCTTC. The J gene is TRBJ1-2, the V gene TRBV10-3; the match to TRBD1 covers 9 bases. The CDR3 has 13 amino acids. CDR1 and CDR2 (germline): ENHRY, SYGVKD. The junction had 4 bases not matched to a gene; V was cut back by 5 bases and J by 6 bases.

Written as DNA, the CDR3 is TGTGCCAGCAGTGGTAGAGGGAGGAAAGGCACTGAAGCTTTCTTT. It specifies CASSGRGRKGTEAFF. The genes are TRBV25-1 and TRBJ1-1; D is unresolved. V was cut by 4 bases and J by 4 bases, with 16 bases left in between. Germline loops: CDR1 MGHDK, CDR2 SYGVNS. The CDR3 runs to 15 residues.

This clone was observed a few times. In nucleotides, the CDR3 is TGTGCCAGCAGTGACATGACAGATGGCTACACCTTC. Encoded protein: CASSDMTDGYTF. The chain uses TRBV6-1 and TRBJ1-2, with D perhaps matching TRBD1 (5 bases). This CDR3 has 12 amino acids. Trimming cost V 3 bases and J 6 bases, with 8 bases left between them. Germline V CDR1 and CDR2: MNHNS, SASEGT.

This clone was found once. This chain joins TRBV9 and TRBJ1-5; no definite D call. CDR3 size: 14 residues. With 2 bases removed from V and 7 bases from J, the gap between germline ends came to 13 bases. Germline lookup yields CDR1 SGDLS and CDR2 YYNGEE. The CDR3 loop is CASSVASSQQPQHF. The CDR3 nucleotides read TGTGCCAGCAGCGTGGCATCCTCACAACAGCCCCAGCATTTT.

J is TRBJ1-1 and V is TRBV6-6, with TRBD1 matching over 7 bases. Germline lookup yields CDR1 MNHNY and CDR2 SVGAGI (reference sequence). CDR3 length: 17 residues. V gave up 5 bases and J gave up 0 bases; unmatched junction bases: 12. CDR3: CASSRRGDSRMNTEAFF. For the CDR3, the DNA is TGTGCCAGCAGTCGGAGAGGGGACAGTCGCATGAACACTGAAGCTTTCTTT.

The CDR3 DNA reads TGTGCCAGCGAGCCTAGCGGAAGCTCCTACAATGAGCAGTTCTTC. Translated: CASEPSGSSYNEQFF. The rearrangement joins TRBV2 to TRBJ2-1, with 7 bases fitting TRBD2. Germline V gene sequence: CDR1 SNHLY, CDR2 FYNNEI. The CDR3 has 15 residues. V lost 8 bases and J lost 0; bases outside the gene matches: 7.

The chain joins TRBV7-9 to TRBJ1-4; no reliable D call. V was clipped by 2 bases and J by 8 bases, with 15 bases between them. This CDR3 has 15 residues. CDR1 and CDR2 from the germline V gene are SEHNR and FQNEAQ (reference sequence). The CDR3 loop reads CASSLNGQDWEKLFF. CDR3 bases: TGTGCCAGCAGCTTAAATGGGCAAGATTGGGAAAAACTGTTTTTT.

The chain combines TRBV30 with TRBJ2-7, with unresolved D. V was cut by 0 bases and J by 1 base, with 22 bases left in between. The germline CDR1 and CDR2 sequences are GTSNPN and SVGIG (reference sequence). This CDR3 comprises 18 residues. CDR3 amino acids: CAWSVEVLGRPTSYEQYF. In nucleotides, the CDR3 is TGTGCCTGGAGTGTTGAAGTTTTGGGCAGGCCAACATCCTACGAGCAGTACTTC. Full variable domain (outside the CDR3, taken from reference TRBV30 and TRBJ2-7): SQTIHQWPATLVQPVGSPLSLECTVEGTSNPNLYWYRQAAGRGLQLLFYSVGIGQISSEVPQNLSASRPQDRQFILSSKKLLLSDSGFYLCAWSVEVLGRPTSYEQYFGPGTRLTVT.

The V and J genes are TRBV19 and TRBJ2-7; 7 positions agree with TRBD1. Trimming cost V 3 bases and J 5 bases; bases outside gene matches: 13. This CDR3 region has 16 residues. Germline CDR1 and CDR2: LNHDA and SQIVND (reference sequence). CDR3 sequence reads: CASSIASGTGVHEQYF. For the CDR3, the DNA is TGTGCCAGTAGTATTGCGTCCGGCACAGGGGTTCACGAGCAGTACTTC.

This clone came up once. Distinct nucleotide sequences in the sample also encode this CDR3. This chain connects TRBV9 to TRBJ1-2, with D possibly matching TRBD1 (5 bases). CDR1 and CDR2 from the germline V gene are SGDLS and YYNGEE. Trimming removed 2 bases from V and 4 bases from J, with 12 bases in between. The CDR3 covers 14 residues. CDR3 loop: CASSVGQGTYGYTF. The CDR3, as DNA: TGTGCCAGCAGCGTGGGTCAGGGAACCTATGGCTACACCTTC.

The chain has TRBV13 and TRBJ2-7, with 8 bases that match TRBD2. The length of the CDR3 is 15 residues. Germline CDR1 is PRHDT and CDR2 is FYEKMQ (reference sequence). V was pared by 0 bases and J by 3 bases, with 4 bases of the junction left unmatched. In DNA, the CDR3 is TGTGCCAGCAGCTTAGGCCGGGAGGGCTTCTACGAGCAGTACTTC. This sequence encodes CASSLGREGFYEQYF. Based on the CDR3 plus reference TRBV13 and TRBJ2-7, the full variable domain is AAGVIQSPRHLIKEKRETATLKCYPIPRHDTVYWYQQGPGQDPQFLISFYEKMQSDKGSIPDRFSAQQFSDYHSELNMSSLELGDSALYFCASSLGREGFYEQYFGPGTRLTVT.

The genes are TRBV19 and TRBJ2-1; no clear D. This CDR3 is built from 14 residues. V lost 1 base, J lost 2 bases, and 6 bases lay in between. Germline V gives CDR1 LNHDA, CDR2 SQIVND (reference sequence). Here the CDR3 DNA reads TGTGCCAGTAGTATAGTGGAGACCTACAATGAGCAGTTCTTC. Amino acid sequence: CASSIVETYNEQFF.

The chain combines TRBV14 with TRBJ1-1; TRBD1 aligns across 10 bases. The CDR3 runs to 14 residues. After removal of 3 bases from V and 5 bases from J, the junction contained 3 bases not matched to a gene. Germline V lookup: CDR1 SGHDN, CDR2 FVKESK. The CDR3 DNA reads as TGTGCCAGCAGCCAGACAGGGGGCTGGACTGAAGCTTTCTTT. This codes for CASSQTGGWTEAFF.

This chain uses TRBV19 with TRBJ1-4, with 9 bases lining up with TRBD1. Per the germline V gene, CDR1 is LNHDA and CDR2 is SQIVND (reference sequence). CDR3 length: 14 residues. V lost 6 bases, J lost 12 bases, and 11 bases stayed unmatched. CDR3 loop: CASSPGQGILELFF. The CDR3 DNA sequence: TGTGCCAGTAGCCCGGGACAGGGTATTTTGGAACTGTTTTTT.

The V gene is TRBV20-1, the J gene TRBJ2-1, with 7 positions matching TRBD1. Germline lookup yields CDR1 DFQATT and CDR2 SNEGSKA (reference sequence). This CDR3 spans 11 amino acids. The CDR3 DNA reads as TGCAGACCGGGACAGAGCAATGAGCAGTTCTTC. Protein product: CRPGQSNEQFF.

The V call is TRBV3-1 (or the pseudogene TRBV3-2), the J call TRBJ1-1, with 10 bases fitting TRBD1. The trim removed 3 bases at V and 4 bases at J, leaving 8 bases unmatched. Germline assignment: CDR1 LGHDT and CDR2 YNNKEL (reference sequence). This CDR3 has 16 amino acids. The CDR3: CASSHRQGAGGTEAFF. The CDR3 nucleotides read TGTGCCAGCAGCCACCGACAGGGGGCCGGTGGCACTGAAGCTTTCTTT.